There are a few counts of the clone carrying this T cell receptor (beta chain). Its antigen is unidentified. Based on CD45RO/CCR7/CD25/CD127/CD95/CD27, CD4+ regulatory, stem cell-like memory, naive and central memory cells were sorted. The source of the sample is a study of beta chain features in type 1 diabetes. About the study: Healthy donors and patients showed comparable age, gender and cell yields. General observations from the study: An over-representation of cells with high TCR expression could result from cDNA sequencing. A pattern of fewer insertions and more deletions at VDJ junctions was seen in type 1 diabetes patients. Among all four CD4+ subsets, Type 1 diabetes patients had TCRB CDR3s that were moderately but significantly shorter.

Per the germline V gene, CDR1 is SGHTA and CDR2 is FQGNSA. V lost 1 base, J lost 0 bases, and 4 bases stayed unmatched. The CDR3 sequence is 18 residues long. The isolated RNA, all of it, was reverse transcribed, so expressed TCRB transcripts were what got sequenced. Sequencing used immunoSEQ multiplex PCR; TCRdb keeps in-frame clones, though not all of them. The data contain 500,000 to 650,000 clones, 9.5% to 15% of them singletons. The chain employs TRBV7-2 and TRBJ2-6; 9 positions match TRBD1. Specimen: naive CD4+ T cells from blood. The receptor was isolated from a man aged 25-40 years with type 1 diabetes. The CDR3 region is CASSLVGTGLSGANVLTF. The CDR3 DNA follows: TGTGCCAGCAGCTTAGTTGGGACAGGGCTCTCTGGGGCCAACGTCCTGACTTTC.